Presented here are 22 T cell receptor beta chains from one specimen sequenced in a study of post-analysis software for immune sequencing data. Study results and limitations: When patients were compared with controls, about five TRBV segments were more frequent, TRBV5-6, TRBV5-1 and TRBV20-1 among them.

These receptors have no identified antigens. Unique molecular identifiers had been added to the TCR beta cDNA libraries. TCRdb used MiXCR to reprocess the PCR reads, holding one entry per CDR3 protein. This sample has some 690,000 distinct CDR3 sequences, with roughly three fifths found just once. The sequenced sample consisted of blood. The receptors derive from a girl aged 2 to 9 with multiple sclerosis.

This rearrangement joins TRBV3-1 to TRBJ2-4; no definite D call. Trimming shortened V by 2 bases and J by 8 bases, and 13 bases separated the two germline ends. Germline V gene data show CDR1 as LGHDT and CDR2 as YNNKEL (reference sequence). CDR3 length: 14 amino acids. This CDR3 reads CASSQFIEGDIQYF. CDR3 sequence (DNA): TGTGCCAGCAGCCAATTCATCGAAGGAGACATTCAGTACTTC.

V gene TRBV5-1 combines with J gene TRBJ2-3; D uncertain. Trimming shortened V by 1 base and J by 0 bases, and 9 bases separated the two germline ends. The CDR3 is 15 amino acids. Germline CDR1 is SGHRS and CDR2 is YFSETQ. CDR3 protein: CASSLFRESTDTQYF. The CDR3 coding sequence is TGCGCCAGCAGCTTGTTTCGCGAGAGCACAGATACGCAGTATTTT.

The chain employs TRBV20-1 and TRBJ2-4; weak D call: TRBD2 (6 bases). The closer fit of TRBJ2-7 to the DNA end suggests the J call may be wrong. Germline V gene sequence: CDR1 DFQATT, CDR2 SNEGSKA (reference sequence). The CDR3 sequence is 11 residues long. CDR3 in amino acids: CSAQGLGEQYF. In DNA, the CDR3 is TGCAGTGCTCAGGGACTGGGCGAGCAGTACTTC.

The chain recombines TRBV20-1 with TRBJ2-7; 9 nucleotides line up with TRBD2. The DNA end is more similar to TRBJ2-5, so the J call may be wrong. Germline CDR1 reads DFQATT; CDR2 reads SNEGSKA (reference sequence). CDR3 length equals 14 residues. This CDR3 is CSAIAGARGETQYF. CDR3 in DNA: TGCAGTGCTATAGCGGGGGCCCGGGGGGAGACCCAGTACTTC.

This clonotype showed up just once. The chain employs TRBV4-1 and TRBJ2-5; TRBD2 is a possible D gene (5 bases). The CDR3 sequence is 13 residues long. Germline CDR1 MGHRA, CDR2 YSYEKL. Trimming shortened V by 7 bases and J by 5 bases, and 14 bases separated the two germline ends. The CDR3 sequence is CASTLLPGETQYF. In DNA, the CDR3 is TGCGCCAGCACACTGCTCCCGGGGGAGACCCAGTACTTC.

The rearrangement links TRBV29-1 to TRBJ2-1; TRBD2 matches 14 bases. Trimming took 6 bases from V and 8 from J; bases not matched to a gene: 9. Germline-derived CDR1 and CDR2 are SQVTM and ANQGSEA. The CDR3 length is 15 residues. CDR3 sequence: CSVRGTSGSFDEQFF. The CDR3 DNA is TGCAGCGTGAGGGGGACTAGCGGGAGTTTTGATGAGCAGTTCTTC.

This clonotype came up a few times. The chain recombines TRBV5-6 with TRBJ2-7; no reliable D call. Gene TRBJ2-5 matches the end of the DNA better, so the J call may be wrong. The CDR3 spans 11 residues. In germline, CDR1 is SGHDT, CDR2 YYEEEE. This CDR3 is CASRSEETQYF. The CDR3 DNA follows: TGTGCCAGCAGATCTGAAGAGACCCAGTACTTC.

This chain uses TRBV5-6 with TRBJ2-1; no definite D call. This CDR3 comprises 13 residues. Per germline, CDR1 SGHDT and CDR2 YYEEEE. Trimming removed 2 bases at V and 5 bases at J, with 8 bases between. CDR3: CASSFISNNEQFF. CDR3 coding DNA: TGTGCCAGCAGCTTTATTTCTAACAATGAGCAGTTCTTC.

DNA for the CDR3: TGCAGCGTGGATCAGCGCTCAAGGGAGGAGACCCAGTACTTC. It translates to CSVDQRSREETQYF. The chain employs TRBV29-1 and TRBJ2-5, with D possibly matching TRBD2 (5 bases). Germline-derived CDR1 and CDR2 are SQVTM and ANQGSEA. V lost 6 bases to trimming and J lost 5 bases, with 19 bases between them. The CDR3 covers 14 residues.

The chain couples TRBV7-2 to TRBJ1-2; D is uncertain. V was clipped by 2 bases and J by 5 bases, with 12 bases between them. Germline V lookup: CDR1 SGHTA, CDR2 FQGNSA. The CDR3 runs 14 residues. In DNA, the CDR3 is TGTGCCAGCAGCTTAAGCACAGACTCGTATGGCTACACCTTC. Protein sequence: CASSLSTDSYGYTF.

This clonotype occurred once. V usage is TRBV29-1 and J usage is TRBJ2-3, with D possibly TRBD2 on 6 matching bases. Germline loops: CDR1 SQVTM, CDR2 ANQGSEA. Trimming left V 5 bases short and J 4 bases short, with 19 bases between. The CDR3 is 15 residues long. The CDR3: CSVPRGGGQADTQYF. DNA for the CDR3: TGCAGCGTTCCCCGAGGTGGAGGGCAAGCAGATACGCAGTATTTT.

J is TRBJ2-1 and V is TRBV7-2; TRBD1 agrees at 10 bases. V trimming: 0 bases; J trimming: 8 bases; junction bases outside the gene matches: 1. In germline, CDR1 is SGHTA, CDR2 FQGNSA. The CDR3 has 14 amino acids. In DNA, the CDR3 is TGTGCCAGCAGCTTAGCGGGGACAGGGGATGAGCAGTTCTTC. Protein: CASSLAGTGDEQFF. The full variable domain, with the rest looked up from reference TRBV7-2 and TRBJ2-1, is GAGVSQSPSNKVTEKGKDVELRCDPISGHTALYWYRQSLGQGLEFLIYFQGNSAPDKSGLPSDRFSAERTGGSVSTLTIQRTQQEDSAVYLCASSLAGTGDEQFFGPGTRLTVL.

This clonotype appeared a single time. This rearrangement joins TRBV7-2 to TRBJ2-1; D gene uncertain. CDR3 size: 14 residues. V gave up 5 bases and J gave up 9 bases, with 17 bases separating them. Germline lookup yields CDR1 SGHTA and CDR2 FQGNSA. CDR3 DNA sequence: TGTGCCAGCAGCAACCAGCTTTCGACTGGTGAGCAGTTCTTC. Amino acids: CASSNQLSTGEQFF.

CDR3 loop: CSVESGLGQAQYF. The CDR3 DNA follows: TGCAGCGTCGAGAGTGGTTTGGGCCAAGCCCAGTACTTC. The genes are TRBV29-1 and TRBJ2-5, with D uncertain. The CDR3 loop spans 13 amino acids. CDR1 and CDR2 (germline): SQVTM, ANQGSEA. V dropped 6 bases and J dropped 9 bases, with 20 bases sitting between them.

V usage is TRBV20-1 and J usage is TRBJ1-2; 9 bases are a match to TRBD1. CDR1 is DFQATT and CDR2 is SNEGSKA in the germline V gene (reference sequence). The V gene end was trimmed by 1 base and the J gene end by 6 bases; junction bases not matched to a gene: 3. The CDR3 contains 13 residues. CDR3 coding DNA: TGCAGTGCTAGAGGGGACAGGGCGGATGGCTACACCTTC. It specifies CSARGDRADGYTF.

In this sample, this clonotype turned up a few times. The gene calls are TRBV29-1 and TRBJ1-1, with TRBD1 matching 8 bases. V gave up 6 bases and J gave up 8 bases; unmatched junction bases: 5. CDR1 is SQVTM and CDR2 is ANQGSEA in the germline V gene. CDR3 length equals 11 residues. The CDR3 DNA is TGCAGCGTGGGTGACAGGGGAGAAGCTTTCTTT. It is translated as CSVGDRGEAFF.

The rearrangement links TRBV6-5 to TRBJ2-2, with 7 bases aligning to TRBD2. CDR3 length: 15 residues. In germline, CDR1 is MNHEY, CDR2 SVGAGI. The V gene end was trimmed by 2 bases and the J gene end by 0 bases; junction bases not matched to a gene: 0. The DNA of the CDR3 is TGTGCCAGCAGTTACGCGGGGGCGAACACCGGGGAGCTGTTTTTT. Translation: CASSYAGANTGELFF.

The chain carries TRBV29-1 and TRBJ2-1, with D possibly being TRBD2 (5 bases). V was trimmed by 4 bases and J by 2 bases, leaving 12 bases between them. The CDR3 length is 14 residues. Per germline, CDR1 SQVTM and CDR2 ANQGSEA. CDR3 coding DNA: TGCAGCGTTGGCGGGCTTTCTACCTACAATGAGCAGTTCTTC. This sequence encodes CSVGGLSTYNEQFF.

The rearrangement links TRBV6-6 to TRBJ1-2, with no clear D. The V and J ends lost 6 bases and 8 bases respectively, with 16 bases between them. The CDR3 sequence is 13 residues long. CDR1 and CDR2 from the germline V gene are MNHNY and SVGAGI (reference sequence). The CDR3 sequence is CASSSISSSGYTF. CDR3 nucleotide sequence: TGTGCCAGCAGCTCCATCTCGAGTAGCGGCTACACCTTC.

This chain links TRBV5-1 with TRBJ1-1; D is ambiguous. The CDR3 length is 14 residues. Germline V CDR1 and CDR2: SGHRS, YFSETQ. The V and J ends lost 0 bases and 0 bases respectively, with 6 bases between them. The CDR3 here is CASSLGEMNTEAFF. The DNA of the CDR3 is TGCGCCAGCAGCTTGGGGGAGATGAACACTGAAGCTTTCTTT.

The gene calls are TRBV9 and TRBJ2-5; 8 bases fit TRBD1. Germline V gene sequence: CDR1 SGDLS, CDR2 YYNGEE. V was clipped by 0 bases and J by 5 bases; unmatched bases: 6. The CDR3 is 15 residues long. The CDR3 loop is CASSVGAGGVETQYF. Written as DNA, the CDR3 is TGTGCCAGCAGCGTAGGGGCAGGGGGCGTGGAGACCCAGTACTTC.

The CDR3 DNA is TGCGCCAGCAGCTTGCCGCAGGGCATGAGCGAGCAGTACTTC. This gives the protein CASSLPQGMSEQYF. The rearrangement links TRBV5-1 to TRBJ2-7; tentative D call: TRBD1 (5 bases). The germline V and J ends were trimmed by 1 base and 6 bases, with 14 bases remaining between them. Germline CDR1 is SGHRS and CDR2 is YFSETQ. CDR3 length equals 14 residues.